Here is one T cell receptor beta chain with its context. A second PCR, run for about 7 to 12 cycles, used a sample-barcoded 5' primer plus a J-beta primer mix. TCRdb re-called the 5' RACE reads through MiXCR, storing one row per CDR3 protein. This table has approximately 800,000 distinct CDR3 sequences, 53% appearing once. The data belong to a study of blood T cells in healthy people across ages. Source material: blood. The sequence was obtained from an elderly man in good health.

The CDR3: CSARLQETQYF. The CDR3 coding sequence is TGCAGTGCTAGGCTGCAAGAGACCCAGTACTTC. V is TRBV20-1 and J is TRBJ2-5, with D unresolved. Looked up from germline, CDR1 is DFQATT and CDR2 is SNEGSKA (reference sequence). Trimming cost V 3 bases and J 2 bases, with 4 bases left between them. This CDR3 comprises 11 residues.